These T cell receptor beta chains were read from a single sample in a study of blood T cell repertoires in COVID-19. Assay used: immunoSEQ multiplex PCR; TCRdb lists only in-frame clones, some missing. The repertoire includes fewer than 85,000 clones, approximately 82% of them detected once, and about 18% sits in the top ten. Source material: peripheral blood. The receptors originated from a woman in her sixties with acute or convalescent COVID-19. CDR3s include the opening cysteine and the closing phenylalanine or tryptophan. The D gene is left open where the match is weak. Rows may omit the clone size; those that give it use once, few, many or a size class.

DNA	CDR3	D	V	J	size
TGCGCCAGCAGCGCGACTCACTCTGGAAACACCATATATTTT	CASSATHSGNTIYF	NA	TRBV5-1	TRBJ1-3	NA
TGTGCCAGCAGCTTAGACCTAGCGGGAGGGGCAGATACGCAGTATTTT	CASSLDLAGGADTQYF	TRBD2	TRBV11-3	TRBJ2-3	NA
TGTGCTAGCAGCTCCCAAAAACAAAAGACAGATACGCAGTATTTT	CASSSQKQKTDTQYF	NA	TRBV7-7	TRBJ2-3	NA
TGTGCCAGCAGCTCTAGGGGGGGACAGGGAAGCAAAGATTATGGCTACACCTTC	CASSSRGGQGSKDYGYTF	TRBD1	TRBV7-9	TRBJ1-2	NA
TGTGCCAGCAGGTATACAGGGGGCTTAAATCAGCCCCAGCATTTT	CASRYTGGLNQPQHF	TRBD1	TRBV27	TRBJ1-5	NA
TGTGCCAGCAGCCGTGGGACTAGCGCCCTGAGGGAGCAGTACTTC	CASSRGTSALREQYF	TRBD2	TRBV3-1/TRBV3-2	TRBJ2-7	once
TGTGCCAGCTCTACGGGGACCGGGGGCTATGGCTACACCTTC	CASSTGTGGYGYTF	NA	TRBV7-3	TRBJ1-2	few
TGTGCCACCAGTGATCGGGACTTGACGGGGACCCAGTACTTC	CATSDRDLTGTQYF	NA	TRBV24-1	TRBJ2-5	NA
TGTGCCAGCATGGGGACAGGGGCCTATACGCAGTATTTT	CASMGTGAYTQYF	TRBD1	TRBV5-5	TRBJ2-3	NA
TGTGCCAGCAGTGAGTCGGGACATCTCACAGATACGCAGTATTTT	CASSESGHLTDTQYF	NA	TRBV2	TRBJ2-3	NA
TGTGCCAGCAGTTTTGGGACAGCCCTCTTTGGAAACACCATATATTTT	CASSFGTALFGNTIYF	TRBD1	TRBV6-6	TRBJ1-3	NA
TGTGCCAGTAGTCACCGGGAGGTTACCGGGGGGAAGACCCAGTACTTC	CASSHREVTGGKTQYF	TRBD2	TRBV19	TRBJ2-5	NA
TGTGCCAGTAGTCGTCAGTTGGGGCTCAACTCCTACGAGCAGTACTTC	CASSRQLGLNSYEQYF	NA	TRBV19	TRBJ2-7	many
TGTGCCAGCAGTGGGACTCAACACACTGAAGCTTTCTTT	CASSGTQHTEAFF	NA	TRBV11-3	TRBJ1-1	NA
TGTGCCAGCAGCCAACCACCGGGACAGGGGGCGTTATACTACACCTTC	CASSQPPGQGALYYTF	TRBD1	TRBV3-1/TRBV3-2	TRBJ1-2	NA
TGTGCCAGCAGTGAAGGGACAGGGGCTATCTATGGCTACACCTTC	CASSEGTGAIYGYTF	TRBD1	TRBV6-1	TRBJ1-2	NA
TGCGCCAGCAGCTTGGATGGACAGGTTACCTACGAGCAGTACTTC	CASSLDGQVTYEQYF	TRBD1	TRBV5-1	TRBJ2-7	once
TGTGCCAGCAGTGAACTGATGGACAGGGTGGTCCCCCATGAAAAACTGTTTTTT	CASSELMDRVVPHEKLFF	TRBD1	TRBV2	TRBJ1-4	NA
TGTGCCAGCAGCCGAACGCCAGGGGCCAGCTCCTACGAGCAGTACTTC	CASSRTPGASSYEQYF	NA	TRBV11-2	TRBJ2-7	NA